A selection of T cell receptor beta chains follows, all from one sample in a study of PD-1 blockade in classical Hodgkin lymphoma. This table comes from immunoSEQ multiplex PCR, and its TCRdb copy is limited to in-frame clones, with some not included. The sample includes tens of thousands of clones, roughly 89% of them seen just once. The starting material was peripheral blood mononuclear cells (PBMCs), obtained before the second cycle of nivolumab. The source is a human donor with classical Hodgkin lymphoma. Each CDR3 is given with its conserved first and last residue. D genes are given only for firm matches. Some rows mark clone size as missing; the rest say once, few, many or name a class of expanded clone.

. TRBD1 TRBJ1-1 18 TRBV6-1 CASSERGDRPRRGTEAFF TGTGCCAGCAGTGAAAGAGGGGACAGGCCCCGGCGTGGCACTGAAGCTTTCTTT
. TRBD1 TRBJ1-2 11 TRBV9 CASGQGFGYTF TGTGCCAGCGGACAGGGCTTTGGCTACACCTTC
once . TRBJ2-5 13 TRBV4-1 CASSVRDQETQYF TGCGCCAGCAGCGTACGGGATCAAGAGACCCAGTACTTC
. . TRBJ2-7 13 TRBV28 CASRSAAGHEQYF TGTGCCAGCAGGTCCGCCGCAGGTCACGAGCAGTACTTC
. . TRBJ2-7 14 TRBV5-1 CASSLNPKTYEQYF TGCGCCAGCAGCTTGAACCCGAAGACCTACGAGCAGTACTTC
. . TRBJ2-7 13 TRBV10-1 CASSEAGPYEQYF TGCGCCAGCAGCGAGGCAGGGCCCTACGAGCAGTACTTC
. TRBD2 TRBJ2-1 16 TRBV5-1 CASRKGTSGRAAEQFF TGCGCCAGCAGAAAGGGAACTAGCGGGAGGGCCGCTGAGCAGTTCTTC
. . TRBJ2-3 15 TRBV5-4 CASSLRDGDTDTQYF TGTGCCAGCAGCCTCCGGGACGGAGACACAGATACGCAGTATTTT
. . TRBJ2-2 13 TRBV7-8 CASKKGGTGELFF TGTGCCAGCAAAAAGGGGGGCACCGGGGAGCTGTTTTTT
. . TRBJ1-2 13 TRBV4-1 CASSQGRNYGYTF TGCGCCAGCAGCCAAGGCAGGAACTATGGCTACACCTTC
. TRBD2 TRBJ2-2 16 TRBV7-6 CASTEGTSGSTGELFF TGTGCCAGCACCGAGGGGACTAGCGGGAGCACCGGGGAGCTGTTTTTT
. TRBD1 TRBJ2-3 17 TRBV18 CASSKSKQGAGTDTQYF TGTGCCAGCTCAAAATCAAAACAGGGGGCAGGCACAGATACGCAGTATTTT
. . TRBJ2-7 12 TRBV14 CASRRTDYEQYF TGTGCCAGCAGAAGGACAGACTACGAGCAGTACTTC
. . TRBJ1-1 12 TRBV5-4 CASSLGSTEAFF TGTGCCAGCAGCTTGGGGTCCACTGAAGCTTTCTTT
. . TRBJ2-5 13 TRBV15 CATSRQGRETQYF TGTGCCACCAGCAGGCAGGGGAGAGAGACCCAGTACTTC
. . TRBJ2-1 12 TRBV11-2 CASSFLADEQFF TGTGCCAGCAGCTTTCTAGCCGATGAGCAGTTCTTC
. . TRBJ2-7 15 TRBV4-1 CASSQDVFASYEQYF TGCGCCAGCAGCCAAGACGTTTTCGCCTCCTACGAGCAGTACTTC
. TRBD1 TRBJ1-2 13 TRBV5-4 CASWIDRGYGYTF TGTGCCAGCTGGATAGACAGGGGGTATGGCTACACCTTC
. . TRBJ1-2 14 TRBV1 CTSSQGGPYGGYTF TGCACCAGCAGCCAAGGTGGTCCCTACGGGGGCTACACCTTC
. TRBD2 TRBJ2-4 15 TRBV7-2 CASSLGQLAGVIQYF TGTGCCAGCAGCTTAGGGCAACTAGCGGGAGTAATTCAGTACTTC
. . TRBJ1-3 17 TRBV9 CASSPGSTRLGRNTIYF TGTGCCAGCAGCCCTGGCTCGACTCGGTTGGGGAGAAACACCATATATTTT
. . TRBJ2-1 16 TRBV5-8 CASSLEVTSIANEQFF TGTGCCAGCAGCTTGGAGGTGACTAGTATCGCGAATGAGCAGTTCTTC
. . TRBJ2-7 16 TRBV4-1 CASSQDPPGGAYEQYF TGCGCCAGCAGCCAAGATCCCCCAGGGGGGGCTTACGAGCAGTACTTC
. . TRBJ2-3 15 TRBV10-1 CASSEGVWDADTQYF TGCGCCAGCAGTGAGGGGGTGTGGGACGCAGATACGCAGTATTTT
. . TRBJ2-7 14 TRBV6-6 CASTPRAGLEEQYF TGTGCCAGCACCCCGAGGGCAGGGCTCGAAGAGCAGTACTTC
. TRBD1 TRBJ2-7 14 TRBV27 CASRWGQGSYEQYF TGTGCCAGCAGGTGGGGACAGGGCTCCTACGAGCAGTACTTC
. TRBD2 TRBJ2-5 16 TRBV7-9 CASSSGLAGDRETQYF TGTGCCAGCAGCTCCGGACTAGCGGGAGATCGGGAGACCCAGTACTTC
. TRBD1 TRBJ2-7 13 TRBV19 CASRRDRDDEQYF TGTGCCAGTAGGCGGGACAGGGACGACGAGCAGTACTTC
. . TRBJ2-1 15 TRBV2 CASRGFPISYNEQFF TGTGCCAGCAGAGGCTTTCCAATCTCCTACAATGAGCAGTTCTTC
. . TRBJ2-5 12 TRBV13 CASSLAQETQYF TGTGCCAGCAGCTTAGCCCAAGAGACCCAGTACTTC
. TRBD2 TRBJ2-7 14 TRBV27 CASSWTSGFYEQYF TGTGCCAGCAGTTGGACTAGCGGCTTCTACGAGCAGTACTTC
. . TRBJ2-7 15 TRBV27 CASSLSGGVSYEQYF TGTGCCAGCAGTTTATCGGGGGGAGTCTCCTACGAGCAGTACTTC
. . TRBJ1-1 15 TRBV10-2 CASSEILGLNTEAFF TGCGCCAGCAGTGAGATCTTGGGACTGAACACTGAAGCTTTCTTT
. . TRBJ1-6 13 TRBV2 CASNPRGNSPLHF TGTGCCAGCAATCCCAGGGGTAATTCACCCCTCCACTTT
. . TRBJ1-1 14 TRBV6-6 CASSYSTTAAEAFF TGTGCCAGCAGTTACTCGACCACAGCGGCTGAAGCTTTCTTT
. . TRBJ1-5 15 TRBV12-1 CASNKGMTSNQPQHF TGTGCCAGCAATAAGGGGATGACTAGCAATCAGCCCCAGCATTTT
once . TRBJ1-4 15 TRBV5-6 CASRHRSQTLEKLFF TGTGCCAGCAGACACCGAAGCCAGACCCTGGAAAAACTGTTTTTT
. . TRBJ2-7 13 TRBV7-9 CASSLDVSGEQYF TGTGCCAGCAGCTTAGATGTAAGTGGCGAGCAGTACTTC
. TRBD1 TRBJ2-7 14 TRBV5-5 CASSIRDSPYEQYF TGTGCCAGCAGCATCCGGGACAGCCCCTACGAGCAGTACTTC
. . TRBJ2-7 15 TRBV28 CASSLMGGRSYEQYF TGTGCCAGCAGTTTGATGGGGGGAAGATCCTACGAGCAGTACTTC
. . TRBJ2-7 15 TRBV28 CASSLIQGTPYEQYF TGTGCCAGCAGCCTGATACAGGGCACCCCCTACGAGCAGTACTTC
. TRBD1 TRBJ1-1 13 TRBV5-8 CASSTRTGRISGF TGTGCCAGCAGCACCAGGACAGGGAGGATCTCGGGCTTT
. . TRBJ1-1 11 TRBV29-1 CSVDRGVQAFF TGCAGCGTTGACCGCGGGGTGCAAGCTTTCTTT